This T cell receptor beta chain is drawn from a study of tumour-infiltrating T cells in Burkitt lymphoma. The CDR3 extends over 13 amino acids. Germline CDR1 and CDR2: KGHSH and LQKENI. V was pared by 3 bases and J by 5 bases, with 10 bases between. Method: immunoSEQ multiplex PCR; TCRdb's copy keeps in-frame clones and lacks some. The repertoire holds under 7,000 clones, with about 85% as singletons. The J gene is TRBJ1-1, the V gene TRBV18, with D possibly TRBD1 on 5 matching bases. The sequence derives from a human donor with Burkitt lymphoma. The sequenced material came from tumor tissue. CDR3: CASSPARETEAFF. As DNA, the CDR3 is TGTGCCAGCTCACCCGCCAGGGAAACTGAAGCTTTCTTT.